Shown below are 17 T cell receptor beta chains from a single sample sequenced in a study of shared clonotypes between healthy human individuals (dated by TCRdb to 2019 to 2021). The library was prepared using the immunoSEQ multiplex PCR assay. TCRdb's version of the immuneACCESS table is confined to in-frame rearrangements and falls short of the full clone set. An unresolved V gene accounts for under half of the shortfall where checked; the remainder is of unknown origin. This sample has 450,000 to 500,000 clones in its table, and 70% to 80% of those were observed once. About 11% of the sample lies in the top ten. The source material was PBMCs. Source of these receptors: a woman aged 40 to 49 in good health. Some clones in this sample may be carry-over from other donors' samples.

This chain uses TRBV28 with TRBJ1-1, with TRBD1 as a possible D gene (5 bases). Germline-derived CDR1 and CDR2 are MDHEN and SYDVKM. V was clipped by 5 bases and J by 5 bases, with 18 bases between them. CDR3 length: 15 residues. The CDR3 loop reads CASSIQGSIGTEAFF. DNA of the CDR3: TGTGCCAGCAGTATTCAGGGCAGTATAGGGACTGAAGCTTTCTTT.

This chain joins TRBV2 and TRBJ2-2; D may be TRBD1 (6 bases). Germline V lookup: CDR1 SNHLY, CDR2 FYNNEI. Trimming took 6 bases from V and 5 from J, leaving 13 bases between them. CDR3 length: 14 residues. The CDR3 sequence is CASSSGVGTGELFF. CDR3 in DNA: TGTGCCAGCAGCTCAGGGGTCGGGACCGGGGAGCTGTTTTTT.

The chain is built from TRBV5-1 and TRBJ1-1; 8 bases fit TRBD1. V shed 0 bases and J 4 bases; nucleotides not matched to a gene: 5. CDR1 is SGHRS, CDR2 YFSETQ, per germline. The CDR3 length is 15 residues. CDR3 sequence reads: CASSLALGQGTEAFF. DNA for the CDR3: TGCGCCAGCAGCTTGGCCCTCGGACAGGGCACTGAAGCTTTCTTT.

The rearrangement joins TRBV29-1 to TRBJ1-2; the D is unclear. Trimming removed 4 bases at V and 2 bases at J, with 8 bases between. CDR1 is SQVTM, CDR2 ANQGSEA, per germline. The CDR3 spans 12 residues. The CDR3 sequence is CSVVPGNYGYTF. The DNA for the CDR3 is TGCAGCGTTGTCCCAGGAAACTATGGCTACACCTTC.

For this clone: Different DNA sequences within this sample yield the same CDR3. This chain links TRBV30 with TRBJ2-1; possibly TRBD2 for D (5 bases). The CDR3 loop spans 12 amino acids. Germline CDR1 and CDR2: GTSNPN and SVGIG (reference sequence). Trimming stripped 1 base from V and 8 bases from J, with 9 bases between. The CDR3 DNA is TGTGCCTGGAGTGGGACTCGGGATGAGCAGTTCTTC. It is translated as CAWSGTRDEQFF. Complete variable domain (other parts from reference TRBV30 and TRBJ2-1): SQTIHQWPATLVQPVGSPLSLECTVEGTSNPNLYWYRQAAGRGLQLLFYSVGIGQISSEVPQNLSASRPQDRQFILSSKKLLLSDSGFYLCAWSGTRDEQFFGPGTRLTVL.

In this sample, this clone turned up many times. The sample holds other DNA sequences that translate to the same CDR3. The chain combines TRBV7-9 with TRBJ2-5, with D perhaps TRBD1 (6 bases). The CDR3 runs 15 residues. Germline V gene lookup returns CDR1 SEHNR and CDR2 FQNEAQ (reference sequence). V was cut by 1 base and J by 5 bases, with 14 bases left in between. The CDR3 sequence is CASSLEVTGLETQYF. DNA for the CDR3: TGTGCCAGCAGCTTAGAGGTGACAGGATTGGAGACCCAGTACTTC.

The genes are TRBV4-1 and TRBJ2-3, with D possibly being TRBD2 (5 bases). Germline CDR1 MGHRA, CDR2 YSYEKL. V shed 0 bases and J shed 6 bases, with 10 bases lying between them. CDR3 length: 14 amino acids. The CDR3 nucleotides are TGCGCCAGCAGCCAAGAATCGGGGTACGATACGCAGTATTTT. Protein: CASSQESGYDTQYF.

CDR3: CASSSREGGIGELFF. The CDR3 DNA sequence: TGTGCCAGCAGTTCCCGCGAGGGGGGGATCGGGGAGCTGTTTTTT. The rearrangement joins TRBV6-1 to TRBJ2-2; a weak D match, TRBD2 (7 bases). The V and J ends lost 5 bases and 7 bases respectively, with 17 bases between them. The germline CDR1 and CDR2 sequences are MNHNS and SASEGT. This CDR3 spans 15 amino acids.

A single count supports this clone. The rearrangement links TRBV7-2 to TRBJ2-3; 7 bases are a match to TRBD2. The CDR3 is 15 residues long. Germline values: CDR1 SGHTA, CDR2 FQGNSA. With V trimmed by 2 bases and J by 3 bases, 5 bases remained unmatched. The CDR3 spells CASSLLGLETDTQYF. For the CDR3, the DNA is TGTGCCAGCAGCTTACTAGGACTAGAAACAGATACGCAGTATTTT.

The chain uses TRBV7-9 and TRBJ2-1; D not resolved. The germline V and J ends were trimmed by 1 base and 14 bases, with 12 bases remaining between them. CDR3 length equals 12 residues. In germline, CDR1 is SEHNR, CDR2 FQNEAQ (reference sequence). Written as DNA, the CDR3 is TGTGCCAGCAGCTTAGTTTGGAACGAAGAGTTCTTC. It yields the protein CASSLVWNEEFF.

The rearrangement joins TRBV28 to TRBJ2-5; D may be TRBD1 or TRBD2 (5 bases each). Per the germline V gene, CDR1 is MDHEN and CDR2 is SYDVKM. Trimming took off 2 bases at V and 3 bases at J, with 10 bases between the two ends. The CDR3 is made up of 14 amino acids. CDR3 DNA sequence: TGTGCCAGCAGTTTAACGGGGCGCGAAGAGACCCAGTACTTC. Translating gives CASSLTGREETQYF.

The chain combines TRBV6-1 with TRBJ2-5, with D hard to call. Trimming took off 3 bases at V and 7 bases at J, with 21 bases between the two ends. The CDR3 extends over 16 amino acids. Germline V gene sequence: CDR1 MNHNS, CDR2 SASEGT. The CDR3 DNA follows: TGTGCCAGCAGTGAGACGACGGTTGCGAATTTGGGGACCCAGTACTTC. The encoded protein is CASSETTVANLGTQYF.

This chain connects TRBV7-2 to TRBJ2-1; 12 bases are shared with TRBD2. CDR3 size: 15 residues. From germline, CDR1 is SGHTA and CDR2 FQGNSA. After removal of 5 bases from V and 7 bases from J, the junction contained 6 bases not matched to a gene. The chain's CDR3 is CASSLTSGSLNEQFF. The CDR3 DNA sequence: TGTGCCAGCAGCCTGACTAGCGGGAGTTTGAATGAGCAGTTCTTC.

The chain links TRBV5-1 to TRBJ2-5; no firm D call. The CDR3 has 12 residues. The V gene lost 3 bases and the J gene lost 5 bases, with 8 bases spanning the gap. CDR1 is SGHRS and CDR2 is YFSETQ in the germline V gene. CDR3: CASSSTAETQYF. The CDR3 DNA is TGCGCCAGCAGCTCGACCGCGGAGACCCAGTACTTC.

The CDR3 region is CASSRPRTLYQETQYF. The CDR3 DNA sequence: TGTGCCAGCAGCCGCCCCAGGACACTGTACCAAGAGACCCAGTACTTC. The chain couples TRBV7-8 to TRBJ2-5, with D possibly being TRBD1 (5 bases). With 5 bases removed from V and 0 bases from J, the gap between germline ends came to 16 bases. This CDR3 region has 16 residues. Germline V lookup: CDR1 SGHVS, CDR2 FQNEAQ.

The chain has TRBV27 and TRBJ2-1, with D maybe TRBD1 (6 bases). V gave up 7 bases and J gave up 3 bases, with 13 bases separating them. The CDR3 runs to 14 residues. In germline, CDR1 is MNHEY, CDR2 SMNVEV (reference sequence). The CDR3 region has the DNA TGTGCCAGCATGAGGGACACCTTCTACAATGAGCAGTTCTTC. Encoded protein: CASMRDTFYNEQFF.

The V and J genes are TRBV19 and TRBJ1-4; 8 bases line up with TRBD1. The CDR3 runs to 13 residues. The V gene end was trimmed by 5 bases and the J gene end by 7 bases; junction bases not matched to a gene: 3. Looked up from germline, CDR1 is LNHDA and CDR2 is SQIVND (reference sequence). The chain's CDR3 is CASSDRGVEKLFF. The DNA of the CDR3 is TGTGCCAGTAGTGACAGGGGCGTTGAAAAACTGTTTTTT.